Below, 28 T cell receptor beta chains from the same sample are listed, as sequenced in a study of Graves' ophthalmopathy and Graves' hyperthyroidism. Researchers took RNA transcripts and amplified TCR beta CDR3 regions from them. The library came from an HTBI-primed first-round RT-PCR and a second-round multiplex PCR. TCRdb passed the multiplex PCR reads through MiXCR, listing each CDR3 protein once. The sample shows some 1.1 million distinct CDR3 sequences, less than 45% of them seen only once. The sequencing input was peripheral blood or thyroid tissue (not recorded which). The receptors derive from an adult man with Graves' hyperthyroidism.

There are a few counts of this clonotype. V and J are TRBV4-3 and TRBJ1-1; unclear D gene. The V gene lost 1 base and the J gene lost 1 base, with 13 bases spanning the gap. CDR1 is LGHNA, CDR2 YSLEER, per germline. The CDR3 totals 16 residues. The CDR3 region has the DNA TGCGCCAGCAGCCAAGCGAGCGGGTCTTCGAACACTGAAGCTTTCTTT. Its protein is CASSQASGSSNTEAFF.

This clonotype was seen ten or more times. This chain joins TRBV2 and TRBJ1-2; possible D gene TRBD1, 5 bases. Germline CDR1 and CDR2: SNHLY and FYNNEI. Trimming removed 4 bases from V and 4 bases from J, with 13 bases in between. The CDR3 runs to 14 residues. CDR3 amino acids: CASSGLLGGYGYTF. The CDR3 coding sequence is TGTGCCAGCAGTGGGCTGTTGGGGGGCTATGGCTACACCTTC.

The V call is TRBV10-3, the J call TRBJ1-5; a possible D gene is TRBD1 (5 bases). CDR1 ENHRY and CDR2 SYGVKD come from the germline V gene. V lost 3 bases and J 6 bases, leaving 15 bases between the germline ends. This CDR3 comprises 15 residues. The CDR3 nucleotides read TGTGCCATCAGTGAACGGGCAGGGCTAGGTCAGCCCCAGCATTTT. Translating gives CAISERAGLGQPQHF.

As for this clonotype: One end of the junction does not line up with germline, which may come from a read error. V usage is TRBV9 and J usage is TRBJ2-7; a weak D match, TRBD1 (6 bases). The end of the DNA is better explained by TRBJ2-1, so the J call may be wrong. Germline V CDR1 and CDR2: SGDLS, YYNGEE. This CDR3 region has 13 residues. Here the CDR3 DNA reads TGTGCCAGTAGCGTAGGGGGTCTCGCTGAGCAGTTCTTC. This encodes CASSVGGLAEQFF.

This clonotype was detected only a few times. An end of the junction differs from the germline gene, which may be a read error. CDR3 loop: CSVKPGDGEQFF. The CDR3, as DNA: TGCAGCGTTAAGCCTGGGGACGGGGAGCAGTTTTTT. The chain carries TRBV29-1 and TRBJ2-2; either TRBD1 or TRBD2 may fit D (5 bases each). The CDR3 sequence is 12 residues long. Germline assignment: CDR1 SQVTM and CDR2 ANQGSEA.

The chain recombines TRBV7-9 with TRBJ1-1; TRBD1 matches 9 bases. Germline trimming cut 4 bases from V and 0 bases from J; bases unmatched to any gene: 6. The CDR3 spans 16 residues. The germline V gene has CDR1 SEHNR and CDR2 FQNEAQ (reference sequence). The CDR3 is CASSYGTGFLNTEAFF. CDR3 bases: TGTGCCAGCAGCTACGGGACAGGGTTTCTGAACACTGAAGCTTTCTTT.

The gene calls are TRBV29-1 and TRBJ1-2; no clear D gene. The CDR3 sequence is 12 residues long. V lost 7 bases to trimming and J lost 0 bases, with 9 bases between them. CDR1 SQVTM and CDR2 ANQGSEA come from the germline V gene. Here the CDR3 reads CSAGRTNYGYTF. CDR3 DNA: TGCAGCGCGGGGAGAACTAACTATGGCTACACCTTC.

This clonotype occurred a few times. This sequence may be a read error, since a much larger clone differs from it by one base. The V and J genes are TRBV15 and TRBJ2-7; D is perhaps TRBD1 (5 bases). In germline, CDR1 is LNHNV, CDR2 YYDKDF (reference sequence). This CDR3 region has 15 residues. Trimming shortened V by 8 bases and J by 9 bases, and 26 bases separated the two germline ends. This CDR3 is CATRASGRTTSGQYF. The CDR3 bases are TGTGCCACCCGGGCTTCGGGTCGGACAACTTCCGGGCAGTACTTC.

In its sample, this clonotype was seen many times. The rearrangement uses TRBV5-1 and TRBJ1-1; 8 bases are shared with TRBD1. Trimming at V came to 2 bases and at J to 1 base, leaving 7 bases not matched to a gene. The CDR3 has 16 amino acids. CDR1 SGHRS and CDR2 YFSETQ come from the germline V gene. DNA for the CDR3: TGCGCCAGCAGCTTTGGGCCTGGACAGGGGAACACTGAAGCTTTCTTT. Translated, it gives CASSFGPGQGNTEAFF.

This clonotype was seen ten or more times. The chain recombines TRBV19 with TRBJ2-5; the match to TRBD2 covers 7 bases. V lost 7 bases and J lost 2; bases outside the gene matches: 13. Germline V gives CDR1 LNHDA, CDR2 SQIVND (reference sequence). The CDR3 is made up of 16 amino acids. The CDR3 DNA reads as TGTGCCAGTAACCCTAGCGGCTATGGGGGACAAGAGACCCAGTACTTC. As protein: CASNPSGYGGQETQYF.

This clonotype has a count of ten or more. V usage is TRBV7-6 and J usage is TRBJ2-7; 10 positions agree with TRBD2. The CDR3 length is 15 residues. The germline gives CDR1 SGHVS, CDR2 FNYEAQ. The V segment lost 5 bases and the J segment 7 bases; nucleotides outside the gene matches: 11. CDR3 amino acids: CASSPNRAGGREQYF. CDR3 in DNA: TGTGCCAGCAGCCCTAATAGAGCGGGAGGGAGGGAGCAGTACTTC.

In its sample, this clonotype was seen many times. This chain connects TRBV12-3 or TRBV12-4 to TRBJ1-1, with D possibly being TRBD1 (5 bases). This CDR3 region has 15 residues. V gave up 6 bases and J gave up 2 bases, with 16 bases separating them. CDR3 in amino acids: CASSRAAGVNTEAFF. Here the CDR3 DNA reads TGTGCCAGCAGCCGAGCCGCGGGGGTCAACACTGAAGCTTTCTTT.

This clonotype has more than one count but fewer than ten. The chain uses TRBV6-5 and TRBJ1-1; possibly TRBD1 for D (6 bases). The CDR3 length is 16 residues. V was cut by 2 bases and J by 0 bases, with 13 bases left in between. Germline V lookup: CDR1 MNHEY, CDR2 SVGAGI. CDR3 region: CASSYTQRGVNTEAFF. Here the CDR3 DNA reads TGTGCCAGCAGTTACACCCAGAGGGGGGTGAACACTGAAGCTTTCTTT.

This clonotype showed up many times. V usage is TRBV7-9 and J usage is TRBJ1-2; TRBD1 might be the D (6 bases). The V gene's germline CDR1 is SEHNR and CDR2 FQNEAQ (reference sequence). The ends were cut back, 8 bases at V and 8 bases at J, with 18 bases in the middle. The CDR3 consists of 13 residues. The CDR3 here is CASEEGGFEGYTF. CDR3 DNA: TGTGCCAGCGAGGAGGGGGGGTTCGAGGGCTACACCTTC.

V is TRBV2 and J is TRBJ1-2; 8 nucleotides align to TRBD1. With V trimmed by 5 bases and J by 6 bases, 20 bases remained unmatched. This CDR3 has 18 amino acids. CDR1 SNHLY and CDR2 FYNNEI come from the germline V gene. CDR3 residues: CASSHTTARGQVGDGYTF. The CDR3 DNA follows: TGTGCCAGCAGTCATACTACTGCTAGGGGACAGGTGGGCGATGGCTACACCTTC.

This rearrangement joins TRBV7-2 to TRBJ2-7; 11 bases map to TRBD1. Germline CDR1 and CDR2: SGHTA and FQGNSA. This CDR3 is 16 amino acids long. J was trimmed by 4 bases and V by 5 bases; bases with no gene match: 10. The DNA of the CDR3 is TGTGCCAGCAGCACGGCAAGCGGGACAGGGGGTTACGAGCAGTACTTC. Translated, it gives CASSTASGTGGYEQYF.

As concerns this clonotype: An end of the junction does not agree with germline; a read error may underlie this. The genes are TRBV7-2 and TRBJ1-6, with unresolved D. CDR1 is SGHTA, CDR2 FQGNSA, per germline. The CDR3 extends over 15 amino acids. The CDR3 coding sequence is TGCGCCAGCAGCCAAGATGGGAACAAGAATTCACCCCTCCACTTT. Protein: CASSQDGNKNSPLHF. Full variable domain (missing parts from reference TRBV7-2 and TRBJ1-6): GAGVSQSPSNKVTEKGKDVELRCDPISGHTALYWYRQSLGQGLEFLIYFQGNSAPDKSGLPSDRFSAERTGGSVSTLTIQRTQQEDSAVYLCASSQDGNKNSPLHFGNGTRLTVT.

The V gene is TRBV10-3, the J gene TRBJ1-6; 7 bases line up with TRBD1. The V and J ends lost 10 bases and 10 bases, in that order; junction bases with no gene match: 13. CDR3 length: 14 residues. The germline V gene encodes CDR1 ENHRY and CDR2 SYGVKD. CDR3 sequence: CASSSPGQSSPLHF. The CDR3 bases are TGTGCCAGCAGCTCGCCGGGACAGTCGTCACCCCTCCACTTT.

This clonotype was picked up a small number of times. Written as DNA, the CDR3 is TGTGCCAGCAGCCCGGCGGGGACCAGATACGAGCAGTACTTC. Translating gives CASSPAGTRYEQYF. The chain carries TRBV7-9 and TRBJ2-7, with D maybe TRBD2 (6 bases). Looked up from germline, CDR1 is SEHNR and CDR2 is FQNEAQ (reference sequence). The CDR3 runs 14 residues. Trimming took off 5 bases at V and 4 bases at J, with 15 bases between the two ends.

This clonotype was picked up a small number of times. The rearrangement joins TRBV27 to TRBJ1-2, with D possibly being TRBD1 (5 bases). This CDR3 has 15 residues. Trimming took 5 bases from V and 5 from J, leaving 18 bases between them. Germline V CDR1 and CDR2: MNHEY, SMNVEV (reference sequence). In DNA, the CDR3 is TGTGCCAGCAGTAGTTCCGCCAGGGTATGGTATGGCTACACCTTC. This sequence encodes CASSSSARVWYGYTF.

This clonotype was found once. This rearrangement joins TRBV9 to TRBJ2-1; 12 nucleotides align to TRBD2. After removal of 4 bases from V and 6 bases from J, the junction contained 8 bases not matched to a gene. The CDR3 is made up of 16 amino acids. Germline V gene sequence: CDR1 SGDLS, CDR2 YYNGEE. As DNA, the CDR3 is TGTGCCAGCAGCTCCACCACGGGACTAGCGGGCAATGAGCAGTTCTTC. It encodes CASSSTTGLAGNEQFF.

The chain carries TRBV12-3 or TRBV12-4 and TRBJ2-7, with TRBD1 matching over 8 bases. J lost 7 bases, V lost 5 bases, and 16 bases had no gene match. This CDR3 has 16 amino acids. The CDR3 DNA is TGTGCCAGCAGTCTACAAACCGGGACAGGTCATGCGGAGCAGTACTTC. Encoded protein: CASSLQTGTGHAEQYF.

Many counts were recorded for this clonotype. CDR3 sequence reads: CASSNTSGRAGEQYF. CDR3 sequence (DNA): TGTGCCAGCAGCAATACCAGCGGGAGGGCCGGCGAGCAGTACTTC. The chain combines TRBV3-1 with TRBJ2-7; TRBD2 matches at 10 bases. Germline V gives CDR1 LGHDT, CDR2 YNNKEL (reference sequence). The CDR3 is 15 amino acids. With V trimmed by 5 bases and J by 6 bases, 10 bases remained unmatched.

In this sample, this clonotype turned up a few times. V gene TRBV15 combines with J gene TRBJ1-4, with 7 positions matching TRBD1. The CDR3 consists of 17 residues. The V and J ends lost 2 bases and 8 bases, in that order; junction bases with no gene match: 14. Germline CDR1 LNHNV, CDR2 YYDKDF (reference sequence). CDR3 sequence reads: CATSRPAFGTDREKLFF. CDR3 nucleotides: TGTGCCACCAGCAGACCGGCATTCGGGACAGATCGAGAAAAACTGTTTTTT.

Ten or more counts support this clonotype. This sequence joins TRBV19 and TRBJ1-4; D unclear. The germline V and J ends were trimmed by 9 bases and 0 bases, with 14 bases remaining between them. This CDR3 contains 15 residues. Germline CDR1 LNHDA, CDR2 SQIVND (reference sequence). CDR3 DNA: TGTGCCAGCCAAGCCCCTTATGCAACTAATGAAAAACTGTTTTTT. It translates to CASQAPYATNEKLFF.

In this sample, this clonotype turned up many times. V usage is TRBV5-1 and J usage is TRBJ2-6; D gene unclear. CDR1 is SGHRS and CDR2 is YFSETQ in the germline V gene. Trimming stripped 0 bases from V and 4 bases from J, with 8 bases between. There are 15 residues in the CDR3. The chain's CDR3 is CASSLGLLGANVLTF. DNA of the CDR3: TGCGCCAGCAGCTTGGGCCTGTTGGGGGCCAACGTCCTGACTTTC.

This clonotype was counted at least ten times. CDR3 residues: CASSFRGSNGNQPQHF. The CDR3 DNA is TGTGCCAGCAGTTTCCGGGGCAGTAACGGCAATCAGCCCCAGCATTTT. The chain uses TRBV12-3 or TRBV12-4 and TRBJ1-5, with D possibly matching TRBD1 (5 bases). The V end was cut by 3 bases, the J end by 2 bases, with 14 bases between. This CDR3 region has 16 residues.

This clonotype was seen at least ten times. The V call is TRBV7-2, the J call TRBJ2-7; the match to TRBD1 covers 8 bases. CDR3 length: 15 amino acids. V lost 2 bases and J lost 2; bases outside the gene matches: 5. CDR1 is SGHTA and CDR2 is FQGNSA in the germline V gene. CDR3 loop: CASSLRTGSTYEQYF. The CDR3 region has the DNA TGTGCCAGCAGCTTACGGACAGGGAGCACCTACGAGCAGTACTTC.